Below, 9 T cell receptor beta chains from the same sample are listed, as sequenced in a study of neurological immune-mediated disorders. TCRdb passed the 5' RACE reads through MiXCR, listing each CDR3 protein once. The repertoire holds 60,000 to 85,000 distinct CDR3 sequences, with approximately 5% as singletons. The sequenced sample was PBMCs. Receptors originate from a woman in her twenties or thirties with multiple sclerosis.

At least ten counts were recorded for this clonotype. The chain uses TRBV10-3 and TRBJ1-1, with D possibly matching TRBD1 (6 bases). CDR3 length: 14 residues. Germline V CDR1 and CDR2: ENHRY, SYGVKD. The ends were cut back, 3 bases at V and 6 bases at J, with 14 bases in the middle. This CDR3 reads CAISDIRGSSEAFF. The CDR3 region has the DNA TGTGCCATCAGTGATATTAGGGGGTCATCTGAAGCTTTCTTT.

This clonotype was observed a handful of times. The rearrangement joins TRBV10-3 to TRBJ1-5, with D unresolved. Trimming stripped 5 bases from V and 5 bases from J, with 7 bases between. Germline V gene lookup returns CDR1 ENHRY and CDR2 SYGVKD. The CDR3 loop spans 12 amino acids. CDR3 in DNA: TGTGCCATCAGTCATAGGGATCAGCCCCAGCATTTT. This translates into CAISHRDQPQHF.

The sample holds many counts of this clonotype. The rearrangement joins TRBV11-3 to TRBJ2-1; D is possibly TRBD1 or TRBD2 (7 bases each). This CDR3 is 14 amino acids long. The germline V gene encodes CDR1 SGHNT and CDR2 YENEEA. Trimming pared 4 bases from V and 4 bases from J, leaving 11 bases between. The CDR3 DNA sequence: TGTGCCAGCAGCTCCAGGGGGGGGTACAATGAGCAGTTCTTC. Translating it yields CASSSRGGYNEQFF.

The chain employs TRBV5-5 and TRBJ2-3, with D hard to call. The CDR3 contains 18 residues. In germline, CDR1 is SGHKS, CDR2 YYEKEE (reference sequence). The ends were cut back, 1 base at V and 4 bases at J, with 22 bases in the middle. Here the CDR3 reads CASSLYAQSLDPPDTQYF. The CDR3 bases are TGTGCCAGCAGCTTGTACGCCCAGTCGCTAGATCCTCCAGATACGCAGTATTTT.

V and J are TRBV5-1 and TRBJ2-5; D uncertain. Germline V gene lookup returns CDR1 SGHRS and CDR2 YFSETQ. Trimming took 2 bases from V and 2 from J, leaving 10 bases between them. This CDR3 is 14 amino acids long. The CDR3 loop reads CASSFKPFQETQYF. For the CDR3, the DNA is TGCGCCAGCAGCTTCAAACCCTTTCAAGAGACCCAGTACTTC.

This clonotype showed up many times. Here the CDR3 reads CASSPTGQTGEQYF. The CDR3 DNA reads as TGCGCCAGCAGCCCCACGGGGCAGACGGGCGAGCAGTACTTC. The chain combines TRBV4-1 with TRBJ2-7; D tentatively reads TRBD1 or TRBD2 (5 bases each). CDR1 is MGHRA and CDR2 is YSYEKL in the germline V gene. Trimming shortened V by 4 bases and J by 6 bases, and 16 bases separated the two germline ends. The CDR3 spans 14 residues.

The sample holds many counts of this clonotype. The rearrangement uses TRBV29-1 and TRBJ2-5, with D maybe TRBD1 (5 bases). Deletions cut 3 bases from V and 5 bases from J, with 10 bases between. The CDR3 sequence is 12 residues long. The V gene's germline CDR1 is SQVTM and CDR2 ANQGSEA. The CDR3 reads CSVEWGSETQYF. DNA of the CDR3: TGCAGCGTTGAGTGGGGCAGTGAGACCCAGTACTTC.

This clonotype was found many times. The chain has TRBV5-1 and TRBJ2-5; 9 nucleotides line up with TRBD1. This CDR3 comprises 16 residues. Germline V CDR1 and CDR2: SGHRS, YFSETQ. V lost 4 bases and J lost 4; bases outside the gene matches: 11. The CDR3 nucleotides are TGCGCCAGCAGCGGGGGACAGGGACATTGGGGAGAGACCCAGTACTTC. Its protein is CASSGGQGHWGETQYF.

This clonotype was detected ten times or more. V and J are TRBV12-3 or TRBV12-4 and TRBJ2-2; possibly TRBD2 for D (6 bases). The CDR3 has 14 residues. V was clipped by 6 bases and J by 5 bases, with 13 bases between them. The CDR3, as DNA: TGTGCCAGCAGCGGGGGTTTATTGACCGGGGAGCTGTTTTTT. This encodes CASSGGLLTGELFF.